This passage covers 18 T cell receptor beta chains from one sample sequenced in a study of T cells in Graves' hyperthyroidism and ophthalmopathy. Researchers took RNA transcripts and amplified the TCR beta CDR3 regions from them. When the TCR CDR3 underwent first-round RT-PCR, the HTBI primer set was used. MiXCR was run by TCRdb on the multiplex PCR reads, yielding one entry per CDR3 protein. The sample carries more than 300,000 distinct CDR3 sequences, around 18% recorded once. The specimen sequenced was blood. The receptors originated from a man younger than 35 with Graves' ophthalmopathy.

This clonotype was seen more than once but under ten times. V is TRBV12-3 or TRBV12-4 and J is TRBJ1-1; tentative D call: TRBD1 (6 bases). The CDR3 sequence is 14 residues long. Trimming left V 7 bases short and J 5 bases short, with 17 bases between. The DNA of the CDR3 is TGTGCCAGCAACCACAGGGAGAGACGGACTGAAGCTTTCTTT. Its protein product is CASNHRERRTEAFF.

This clonotype was found a few times. Relative to the germline gene, one junction end is altered; a read error may explain this. The genes are TRBV6-1 and TRBJ1-5; no definite D call. The CDR3 length is 13 residues. CDR1 is MNHNS, CDR2 SASEGT, per germline. CDR3 region: CACSRLWNQPQHF. The CDR3 region has the DNA TGTGCCTGCAGTCGGCTGTGGAATCAGCCCCAGCATTTT.

This clonotype was seen only a few times. The chain combines TRBV7-9 with TRBJ2-7; a possible D gene is TRBD1 (6 bases). This CDR3 contains 15 residues. CDR1 and CDR2 (germline): SEHNR, FQNEAQ (reference sequence). Trimming removed 2 bases from V and 1 base from J, with 12 bases in between. This CDR3 is CASSLSQGKSYEQYF. DNA for the CDR3: TGTGCCAGCAGCTTATCACAGGGAAAGTCCTACGAGCAGTACTTC.

This clonotype was found many times. The chain has TRBV12-3 or TRBV12-4 and TRBJ2-7; no clear D gene. Deletions cut 7 bases from V and 5 bases from J, with 12 bases between. The CDR3 totals 12 residues. The CDR3 loop is CASTLGSDEQYF. CDR3 nucleotides: TGTGCCAGCACCTTGGGATCTGACGAGCAGTACTTC.

The table lists this clonotype with a few counts. The chain is built from TRBV18 and TRBJ2-7, with TRBD2 as a possible D gene (7 bases). V was cut by 0 bases and J by 3 bases, with 12 bases left in between. Germline V gene lookup returns CDR1 KGHSH and CDR2 LQKENI. The CDR3 extends over 15 amino acids. The CDR3 nucleotides read TGTGCCAGCTCACCACCTGGGGGGGCGCGCTACGAGCAGTACTTC. Residues: CASSPPGGARYEQYF.

This clonotype has more than one count but fewer than ten. This chain uses TRBV3-1 with TRBJ2-3, with 9 bases identical to TRBD2. The CDR3 covers 14 residues. Losses at the gene ends were 11 bases for V and 2 bases for J; bases not matched to a gene: 8. CDR1 is LGHDT, CDR2 YNNKEL, per germline (reference sequence). Written as DNA, the CDR3 is TGTGCCGGCACCGTAGCGGGGGACACAGATACGCAGTATTTT. Its protein is CAGTVAGDTDTQYF.

This clonotype was detected many times. The rearrangement uses TRBV5-1 and TRBJ1-2; D is uncertain. V was cut by 2 bases and J by 6 bases, with 14 bases left in between. Germline loops: CDR1 SGHRS, CDR2 YFSETQ. This CDR3 spans 14 amino acids. CDR3 coding DNA: TGCGCCAGCAGCTTTGGCCCGACGGCGGATGGCTACACCTTC. Translated, it gives CASSFGPTADGYTF. Supplemented by reference TRBV5-1 and TRBJ1-2, the full variable domain reads KAGVTQTPRYLIKTRGQQVTLSCSPISGHRSVSWYQQTPGQGLQFLFEYFSETQRNKGNFPGRFSGRQFSNSRSEMNVSTLELGDSALYLCASSFGPTADGYTFGSGTRLTVV.

The table lists this clonotype with many counts. The CDR3 nucleotides are TGTGCCAGCAGCCAAGGGGAGTACAATGAGCAGTTCTTC. Amino acids: CASSQGEYNEQFF. The V gene is TRBV4-2, the J gene TRBJ2-1; perhaps TRBD2 as D (5 bases). The CDR3 loop spans 13 amino acids. The germline V gene encodes CDR1 LGHNA and CDR2 YNFKEQ. Trimming stripped 1 base from V and 4 bases from J, with 5 bases between.

This clonotype was picked up many times. The chain recombines TRBV7-2 with TRBJ2-1; 9 bases map to TRBD1. Germline assignment: CDR1 SGHTA and CDR2 FQGNSA. V was pared by 2 bases and J by 4 bases, with 6 bases of the junction left unmatched. CDR3 length: 16 amino acids. The CDR3 nucleotides are TGTGCCAGCAGCTTAACGACAGGGGGGGGGTACAATGAGCAGTTCTTC. Translating it yields CASSLTTGGGYNEQFF.

The genes are TRBV20-1 and TRBJ2-7; 12 bases line up with TRBD2. CDR1 DFQATT and CDR2 SNEGSKA come from the germline V gene (reference sequence). V shed 6 bases and J 2 bases; nucleotides not matched to a gene: 11. This CDR3 has 16 residues. CDR3 protein: CSAKTSGGPTTYEQYF. Here the CDR3 DNA reads TGCAGTGCAAAGACTAGCGGGGGCCCGACGACCTACGAGCAGTACTTC.

This clonotype occurred many times. The chain combines TRBV20-1 with TRBJ2-1; TRBD2 is a possible D gene (6 bases). Germline CDR1 is DFQATT and CDR2 is SNEGSKA (reference sequence). The V end was cut by 3 bases, the J end by 4 bases, with 10 bases between. The CDR3 contains 13 residues. The CDR3 sequence: CSASGGFYNEQFF. The CDR3 DNA sequence: TGCAGTGCTAGCGGGGGTTTTTACAATGAGCAGTTCTTC.

In its sample, this clonotype was seen many times. The chain recombines TRBV5-1 with TRBJ2-7, with 9 bases identical to TRBD1. The CDR3 consists of 18 residues. J gave up 0 bases and V 6 bases, and 16 bases lay outside the gene matches. Germline V gene sequence: CDR1 SGHRS, CDR2 YFSETQ. The CDR3 DNA follows: TGCGCCAGCACCCTAGTGGTGCCCGGGACAGGGAACTCCTACGAGCAGTACTTC. It specifies CASTLVVPGTGNSYEQYF.

In its sample, this clonotype was seen a few times. This chain links TRBV5-8 with TRBJ2-7; 8 bases are shared with TRBD1. Germline CDR1 SGHTS, CDR2 YDEGEE. After removal of 4 bases from V and 5 bases from J, the junction contained 8 bases not matched to a gene. The CDR3 is 14 amino acids. The CDR3 DNA is TGTGCCAGCAGCCCGCCTGGACAGGGAAACGAGCAGTACTTC. This translates into CASSPPGQGNEQYF.

The chain is built from TRBV24-1 and TRBJ2-1, with D possibly TRBD1 on 5 matching bases. Germline V CDR1 and CDR2: KGHDR, SFDVKD. V was shortened by 6 bases and J by 0 bases, with 23 bases between the two germline ends. This CDR3 has 19 residues. The CDR3 region is CATSNPFALGDSSYNEQFF. CDR3 bases: TGTGCCACCAGTAATCCTTTCGCCCTTGGAGACAGCTCCTACAATGAGCAGTTCTTC.

This clonotype was counted at least ten times. This chain uses TRBV2 with TRBJ2-7, with D tentatively TRBD1 (6 bases). Germline-derived CDR1 and CDR2 are SNHLY and FYNNEI. Trimming left V 6 bases short and J 2 bases short, with 11 bases between. CDR3 length equals 13 residues. The CDR3 DNA follows: TGTGCCAGCAGGGAGGACAGTACCTACGAGCAGTACTTC. Translating gives CASREDSTYEQYF.

The chain uses TRBV9 and TRBJ2-3, with no clear D. V was shortened by 3 bases and J by 2 bases, with 10 bases between the two germline ends. Looked up from germline, CDR1 is SGDLS and CDR2 is YYNGEE. This CDR3 is built from 14 residues. The chain's CDR3 is CASSGAFITDTQYF. The CDR3 nucleotides are TGTGCCAGCAGCGGGGCCTTCATCACAGATACGCAGTATTTT.

This clonotype was observed a few times. The chain has TRBV5-1 and TRBJ2-7, with TRBD1 identical over 12 bases. The V segment lost 4 bases and the J segment 3 bases; nucleotides outside the gene matches: 5. CDR1 and CDR2 (germline): SGHRS, YFSETQ. There are 15 residues in the CDR3. CDR3 region: CASSGGTGGGYEQYF. CDR3 coding DNA: TGCGCCAGCAGCGGCGGGACAGGGGGCGGCTACGAGCAGTACTTC.

This clonotype was detected many times. This sequence joins TRBV27 and TRBJ2-3, with 9 nucleotides matching TRBD1. J lost 6 bases, V lost 7 bases, and 8 bases had no gene match. The CDR3 contains 14 residues. Germline V gene data show CDR1 as MNHEY and CDR2 as SMNVEV (reference sequence). The CDR3 nucleotides read TGTGCCAGCACCTCTGGACAGGGGTCGGATACGCAGTATTTT. Its translation: CASTSGQGSDTQYF.